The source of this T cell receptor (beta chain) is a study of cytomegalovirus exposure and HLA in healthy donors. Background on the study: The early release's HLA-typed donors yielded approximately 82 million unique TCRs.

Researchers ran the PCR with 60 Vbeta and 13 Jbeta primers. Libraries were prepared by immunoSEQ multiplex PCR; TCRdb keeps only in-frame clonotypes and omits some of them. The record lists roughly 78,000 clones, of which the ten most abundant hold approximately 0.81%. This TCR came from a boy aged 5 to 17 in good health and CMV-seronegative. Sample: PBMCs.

CDR3 nucleotides: TGTGCCAGTAGTCAAGGACAGGGAACTGAAGCTTTCTTT. Translated, it gives CASSQGQGTEAFF. This rearrangement joins TRBV19 to TRBJ1-1, with 8 bases aligning to TRBD1. V dropped 5 bases and J dropped 5; count of bases not matched to a gene: 4. This CDR3 is built from 13 residues. Germline assignment: CDR1 LNHDA and CDR2 SQIVND (reference sequence).